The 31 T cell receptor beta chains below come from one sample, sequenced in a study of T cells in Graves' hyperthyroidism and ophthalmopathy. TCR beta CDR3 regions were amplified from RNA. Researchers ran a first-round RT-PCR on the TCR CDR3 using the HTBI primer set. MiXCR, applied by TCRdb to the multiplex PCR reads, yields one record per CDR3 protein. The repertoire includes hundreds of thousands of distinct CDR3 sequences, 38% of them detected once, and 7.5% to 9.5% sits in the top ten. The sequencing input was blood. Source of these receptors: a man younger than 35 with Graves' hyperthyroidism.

The CDR3 loop is CASTVPPSYEQYF. CDR3 nucleotides: TGTGCCAGCACCGTCCCTCCCTCCTACGAGCAGTACTTC. This rearrangement joins TRBV12-3 or TRBV12-4 to TRBJ2-7; D remains ambiguous. This CDR3 has 13 residues. Between the trimmed V and J ends, which lost 7 bases and 0 bases, there was a span of 10 bases.

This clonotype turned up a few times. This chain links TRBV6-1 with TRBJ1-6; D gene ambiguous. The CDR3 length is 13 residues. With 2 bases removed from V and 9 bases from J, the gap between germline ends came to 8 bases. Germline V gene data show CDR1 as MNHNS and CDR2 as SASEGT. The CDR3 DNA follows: TGTGCCAGCAGTGAACGCGAGGTTTCACCCCTCCACTTT. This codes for CASSEREVSPLHF.

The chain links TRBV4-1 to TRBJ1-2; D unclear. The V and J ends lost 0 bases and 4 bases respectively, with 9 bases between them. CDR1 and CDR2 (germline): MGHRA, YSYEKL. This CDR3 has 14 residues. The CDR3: CASSQDWNIYGYTF. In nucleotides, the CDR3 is TGCGCCAGCAGCCAAGATTGGAACATCTATGGCTACACCTTC.

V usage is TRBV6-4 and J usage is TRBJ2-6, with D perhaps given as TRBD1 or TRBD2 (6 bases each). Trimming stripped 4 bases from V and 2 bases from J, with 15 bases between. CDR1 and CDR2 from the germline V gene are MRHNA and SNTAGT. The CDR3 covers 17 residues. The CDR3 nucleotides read TGTGCCAGCAGTGGACCGGGGGCGCAAACTGGGGCCAACGTCCTGACTTTC. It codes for CASSGPGAQTGANVLTF.

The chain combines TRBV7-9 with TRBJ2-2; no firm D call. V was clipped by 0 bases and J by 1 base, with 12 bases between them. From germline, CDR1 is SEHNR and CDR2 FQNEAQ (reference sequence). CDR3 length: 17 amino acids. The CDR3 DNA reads TGTGCCAGCAGCTTAGCCTCGGGCAGGAAGAACACCGGGGAGCTGTTTTTT. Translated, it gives CASSLASGRKNTGELFF.

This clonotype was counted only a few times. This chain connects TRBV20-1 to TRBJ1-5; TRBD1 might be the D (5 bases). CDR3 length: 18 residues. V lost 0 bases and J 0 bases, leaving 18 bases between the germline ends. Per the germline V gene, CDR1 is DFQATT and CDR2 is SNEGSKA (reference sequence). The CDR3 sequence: CSARDRDGTLYSNQPQHF. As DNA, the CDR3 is TGCAGTGCTAGAGATAGGGACGGAACGTTATATAGCAATCAGCCCCAGCATTTT.

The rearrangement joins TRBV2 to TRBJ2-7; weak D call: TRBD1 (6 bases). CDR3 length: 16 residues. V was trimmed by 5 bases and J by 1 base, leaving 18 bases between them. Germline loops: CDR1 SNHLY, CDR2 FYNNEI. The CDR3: CASSSPSIGGSYEQYF. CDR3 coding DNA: TGTGCCAGCAGTTCCCCATCGATAGGGGGATCCTACGAGCAGTACTTC. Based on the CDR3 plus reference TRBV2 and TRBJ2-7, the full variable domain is EPEVTQTPSHQVTQMGQEVILRCVPISNHLYFYWYRQILGQKVEFLVSFYNNEISEKSEIFDDQFSVERPDGSNFTLKIRSTKLEDSAMYFCASSSPSIGGSYEQYFGPGTRLTVT.

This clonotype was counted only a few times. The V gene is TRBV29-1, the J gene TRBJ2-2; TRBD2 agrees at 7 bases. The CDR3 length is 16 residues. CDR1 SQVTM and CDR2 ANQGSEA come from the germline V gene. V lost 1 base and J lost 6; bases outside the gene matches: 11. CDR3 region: CSVEGVGAGVAGELFF. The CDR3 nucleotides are TGCAGCGTTGAAGGGGTTGGGGCGGGAGTCGCCGGGGAGCTGTTTTTT.

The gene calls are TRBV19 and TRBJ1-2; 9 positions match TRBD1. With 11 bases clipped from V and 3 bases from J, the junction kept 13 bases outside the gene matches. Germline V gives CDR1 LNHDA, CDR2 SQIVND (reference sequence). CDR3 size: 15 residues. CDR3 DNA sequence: TGTGCCTTAAACCAACGGGACAGGGCAGACTATGGCTACACCTTC. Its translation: CALNQRDRADYGYTF. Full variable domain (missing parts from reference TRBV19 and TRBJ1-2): DGGITQSPKYLFRKEGQNVTLSCEQNLNHDAMYWYRQDPGQGLRLIYYSQIVNDFQKGDIAEGYSVSREKKESFPLTVTSAQKNPTAFYLCALNQRDRADYGYTFGSGTRLTVV.

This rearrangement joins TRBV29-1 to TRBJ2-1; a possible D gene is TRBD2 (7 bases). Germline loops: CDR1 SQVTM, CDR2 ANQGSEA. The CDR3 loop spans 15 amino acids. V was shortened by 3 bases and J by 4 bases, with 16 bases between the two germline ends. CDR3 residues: CSVEWGGQGYNEQFF. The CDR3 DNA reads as TGCAGCGTTGAGTGGGGGGGGCAAGGGTACAATGAGCAGTTCTTC.

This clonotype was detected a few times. The CDR3 protein is CSARPGTETQYF. The CDR3 DNA sequence: TGCAGTGCCCGGCCGGGGACGGAGACCCAGTACTTC. This chain connects TRBV20-1 to TRBJ2-5; tentatively, D is TRBD1 or TRBD2 (5 bases each). Looked up from germline, CDR1 is DFQATT and CDR2 is SNEGSKA (reference sequence). Trimming took 6 bases from V and 5 from J, leaving 13 bases between them. CDR3 length: 12 amino acids.

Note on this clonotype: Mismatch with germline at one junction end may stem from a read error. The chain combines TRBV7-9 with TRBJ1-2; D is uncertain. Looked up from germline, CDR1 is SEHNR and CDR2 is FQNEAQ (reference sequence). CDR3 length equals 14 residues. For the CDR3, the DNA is TGCGCCAGCAGCCAAGAGGGAGGGAAGGAAGGCTACACCTTC. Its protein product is CASSQEGGKEGYTF.

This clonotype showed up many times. Here the CDR3 DNA reads TGTGCCACCCGGGGGCCGAATCAGCCCCAGCATTTT. Translating gives CATRGPNQPQHF. The chain links TRBV15 to TRBJ1-5, with TRBD1 as a possible D gene (6 bases). The CDR3 sequence is 12 residues long. CDR1 LNHNV and CDR2 YYDKDF come from the germline V gene (reference sequence). The germline V and J ends were trimmed by 8 bases and 4 bases, with 9 bases remaining between them. Variable domain in full (rest from reference TRBV15 and TRBJ1-5): DAMVIQNPRYQVTQFGKPVTLSCSQTLNHNVMYWYQQKSSQAPKLLFHYYDKDFNNEADTPDNFQSRRPNTSFCFLDIRSPGLGDTAMYLCATRGPNQPQHFGDGTRLSIL.

The CDR3 reads CASSVDSGRYEQYF. In DNA, the CDR3 is TGTGCCAGCAGCGTGGACAGCGGCCGCTACGAGCAGTACTTC. The rearrangement joins TRBV9 to TRBJ2-7; D possibly corresponds to TRBD1 (6 bases). V gave up 2 bases and J gave up 3 bases, with 12 bases separating them. This CDR3 contains 14 residues. Germline-derived CDR1 and CDR2 are SGDLS and YYNGEE.

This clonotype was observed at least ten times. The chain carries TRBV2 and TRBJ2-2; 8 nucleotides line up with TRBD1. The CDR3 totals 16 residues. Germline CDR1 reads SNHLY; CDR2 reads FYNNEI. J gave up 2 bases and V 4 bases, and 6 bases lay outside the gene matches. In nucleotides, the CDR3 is TGTGCCAGCAGTGCGTCAGGGGGCGTAAACACCGGGGAGCTGTTTTTT. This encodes CASSASGGVNTGELFF.

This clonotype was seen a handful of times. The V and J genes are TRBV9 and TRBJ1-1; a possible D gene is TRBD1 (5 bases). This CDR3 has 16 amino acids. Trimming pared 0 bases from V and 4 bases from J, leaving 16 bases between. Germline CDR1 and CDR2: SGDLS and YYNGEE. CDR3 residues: CASSVVGGIGGTEAFF. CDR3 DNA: TGTGCCAGCAGCGTAGTTGGGGGGATTGGGGGCACTGAAGCTTTCTTT.

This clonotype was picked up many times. Here the CDR3 DNA reads TGTGCCAGCAGCTTAGACCTCTCCGGGGAGCTGTTTTTT. This sequence encodes CASSLDLSGELFF. The chain couples TRBV7-9 to TRBJ2-2; D gene ambiguous. The CDR3 is 13 amino acids. Per the germline V gene, CDR1 is SEHNR and CDR2 is FQNEAQ (reference sequence). V was trimmed by 1 base and J by 6 bases, leaving 6 bases between them.

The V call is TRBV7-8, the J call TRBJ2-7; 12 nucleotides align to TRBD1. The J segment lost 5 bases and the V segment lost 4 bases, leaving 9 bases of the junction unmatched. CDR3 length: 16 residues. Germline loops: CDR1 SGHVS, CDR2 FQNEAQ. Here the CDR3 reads CASSSLPGQGADEQYF. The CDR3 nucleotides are TGTGCCAGCAGCTCCCTACCGGGACAGGGGGCGGACGAGCAGTACTTC.

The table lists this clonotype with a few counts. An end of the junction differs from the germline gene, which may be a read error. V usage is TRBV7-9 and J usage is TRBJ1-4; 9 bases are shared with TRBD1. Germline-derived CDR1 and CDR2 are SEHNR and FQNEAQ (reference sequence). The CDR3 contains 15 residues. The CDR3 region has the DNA TGCGCCAGCAGCCCGGACAGGGGCTTGGATGAAAAACTGTTTTTT. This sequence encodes CASSPDRGLDEKLFF.

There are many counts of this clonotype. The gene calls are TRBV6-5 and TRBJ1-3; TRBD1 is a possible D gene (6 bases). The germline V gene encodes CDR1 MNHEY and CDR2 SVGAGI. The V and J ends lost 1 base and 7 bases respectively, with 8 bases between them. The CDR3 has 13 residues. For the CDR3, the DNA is TGTGCCAGCAGTTACTTAGGGGGGAACACCATATATTTT. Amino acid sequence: CASSYLGGNTIYF.

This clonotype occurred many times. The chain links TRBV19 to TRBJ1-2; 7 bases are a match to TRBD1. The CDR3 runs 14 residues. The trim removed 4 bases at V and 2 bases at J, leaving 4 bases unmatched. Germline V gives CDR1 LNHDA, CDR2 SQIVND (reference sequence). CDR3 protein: CASSTLDRNYGYTF. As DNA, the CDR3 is TGTGCCAGTAGTACCCTGGACAGGAACTATGGCTACACCTTC.

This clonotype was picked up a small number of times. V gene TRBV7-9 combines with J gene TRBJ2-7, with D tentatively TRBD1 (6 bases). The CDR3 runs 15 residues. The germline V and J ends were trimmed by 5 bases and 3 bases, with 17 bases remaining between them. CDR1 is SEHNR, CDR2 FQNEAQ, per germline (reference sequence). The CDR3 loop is CASSQTQGLSYEQYF. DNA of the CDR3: TGTGCCAGCAGCCAAACGCAGGGGTTGAGCTACGAGCAGTACTTC. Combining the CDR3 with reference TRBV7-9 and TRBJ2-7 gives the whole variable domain DTGVSQNPRHKITKRGQNVTFRCDPISEHNRLYWYRQTLGQGPEFLTYFQNEAQLEKSRLLSDRFSAERPKGSFSTLEIQRTEQGDSAMYLCASSQTQGLSYEQYFGPGTRLTVT.

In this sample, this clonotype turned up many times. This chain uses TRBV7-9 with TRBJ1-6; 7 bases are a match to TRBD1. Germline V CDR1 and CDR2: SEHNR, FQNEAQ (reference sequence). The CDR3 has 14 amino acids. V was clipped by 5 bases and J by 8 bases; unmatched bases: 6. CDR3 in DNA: TGTGCCAGCAGCGCAAGGGACAGTTATTCACCCCTCCACTTT. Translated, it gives CASSARDSYSPLHF.

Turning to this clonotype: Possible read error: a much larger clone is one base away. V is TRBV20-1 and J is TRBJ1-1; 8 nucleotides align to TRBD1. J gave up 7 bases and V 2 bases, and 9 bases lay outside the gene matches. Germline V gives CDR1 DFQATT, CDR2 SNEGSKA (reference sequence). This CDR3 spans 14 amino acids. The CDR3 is CSARRQGAGGEAFF. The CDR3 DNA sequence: TGCAGTGCTAGACGGCAGGGGGCAGGTGGTGAAGCTTTCTTT.

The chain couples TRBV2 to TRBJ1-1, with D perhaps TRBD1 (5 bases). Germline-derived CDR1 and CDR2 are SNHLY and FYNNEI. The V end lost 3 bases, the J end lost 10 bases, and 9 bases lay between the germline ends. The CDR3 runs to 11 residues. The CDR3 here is CASSEGTAAFF. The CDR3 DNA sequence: TGTGCCAGCAGTGAGGGGACGGCAGCTTTCTTT.

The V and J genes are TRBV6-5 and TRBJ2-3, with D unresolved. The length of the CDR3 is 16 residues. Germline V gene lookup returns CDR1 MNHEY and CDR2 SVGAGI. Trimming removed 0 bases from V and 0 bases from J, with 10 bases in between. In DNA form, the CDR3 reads TGTGCCAGCAGTTACTCTCCCAGGATTAGCACAGATACGCAGTATTTT. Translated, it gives CASSYSPRISTDTQYF.

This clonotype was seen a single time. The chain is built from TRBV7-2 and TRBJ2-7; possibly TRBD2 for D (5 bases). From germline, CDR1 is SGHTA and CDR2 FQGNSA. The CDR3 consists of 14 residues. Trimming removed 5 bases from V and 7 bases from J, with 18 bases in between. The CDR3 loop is CASSQALKGGEQYF. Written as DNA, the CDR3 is TGTGCCAGCAGCCAAGCTCTAAAGGGCGGGGAGCAGTACTTC.

CDR3 amino acids: CASSKGSVNTEAFF. The CDR3 region has the DNA TGTGCCAGCAGTAAGGGTTCCGTGAACACTGAAGCTTTCTTT. V is TRBV5-6 and J is TRBJ1-1; D is undetermined. CDR3 length: 14 residues. V was pared by 5 bases and J by 0 bases, with 11 bases between. Germline V gene lookup returns CDR1 SGHDT and CDR2 YYEEEE.

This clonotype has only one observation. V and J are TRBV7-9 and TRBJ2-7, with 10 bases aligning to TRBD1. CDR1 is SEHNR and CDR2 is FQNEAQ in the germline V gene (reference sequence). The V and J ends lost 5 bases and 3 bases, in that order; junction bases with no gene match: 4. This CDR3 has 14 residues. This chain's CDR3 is CASSGTGESYEQYF. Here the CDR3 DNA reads TGTGCCAGCAGCGGGACAGGGGAGAGCTACGAGCAGTACTTC. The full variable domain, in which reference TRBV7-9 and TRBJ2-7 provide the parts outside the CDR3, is DTGVSQNPRHKITKRGQNVTFRCDPISEHNRLYWYRQTLGQGPEFLTYFQNEAQLEKSRLLSDRFSAERPKGSFSTLEIQRTEQGDSAMYLCASSGTGESYEQYFGPGTRLTVT.

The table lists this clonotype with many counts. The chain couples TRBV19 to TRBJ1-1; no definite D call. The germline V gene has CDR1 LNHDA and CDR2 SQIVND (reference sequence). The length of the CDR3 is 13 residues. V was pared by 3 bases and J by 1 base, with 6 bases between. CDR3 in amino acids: CASSMGGNTEAFF. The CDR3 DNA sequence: TGTGCCAGTAGTATGGGAGGGAACACTGAAGCTTTCTTT.

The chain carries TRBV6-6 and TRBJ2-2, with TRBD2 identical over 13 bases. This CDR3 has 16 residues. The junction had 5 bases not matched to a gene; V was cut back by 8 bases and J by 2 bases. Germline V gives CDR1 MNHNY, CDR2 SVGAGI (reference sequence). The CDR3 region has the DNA TGTGCCAGCGGGGGACTAGCGGGAACCAACACCGGGGAGCTGTTTTTT. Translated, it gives CASGGLAGTNTGELFF.